These 3 T cell receptor beta chains were all obtained from the same sample, sequenced in a study of PD-L1 blockade in urothelial cancer. Clones were sequenced by immunoSEQ multiplex PCR, and TCRdb holds only the in-frame ones, with some missing. Of about 45,000 clones listed, around 89% are singletons. The material sequenced was PBMCs, taken around atezolizumab (anti-PD-L1) treatment. These receptors were taken from a man aged 80 or over with urothelial cancer.

This chain joins TRBV11-3 and TRBJ2-1; a possible D gene is TRBD2 (6 bases). The ends were cut back, 5 bases at V and 0 bases at J, with 11 bases in the middle. CDR1 is SGHNT, CDR2 YENEEA, per germline. The CDR3 has 15 amino acids. In DNA form, the CDR3 reads TGTGCCAGCAGCCGGGACTCCCGCTCCTACAATGAGCAGTTCTTC. It codes for CASSRDSRSYNEQFF.

The rearrangement joins TRBV5-1 to TRBJ2-7; TRBD1 agrees at 9 bases. The CDR3 has 15 residues. The V and J ends lost 4 bases and 1 base, in that order; junction bases with no gene match: 6. Germline V gives CDR1 SGHRS, CDR2 YFSETQ. DNA for the CDR3: TGCGCCAGCAGCGGCACCGGGACAGGGTCCTACGAGCAGTACTTC. Its protein product is CASSGTGTGSYEQYF.

The chain has TRBV5-1 and TRBJ2-5; D is unclear. Germline V lookup: CDR1 SGHRS, CDR2 YFSETQ. The CDR3 runs to 14 residues. With 1 base removed from V and 5 bases from J, the gap between germline ends came to 12 bases. The CDR3 reads CASSLTRVEETQYF. The CDR3 DNA reads TGCGCCAGCAGCTTGACGAGAGTTGAGGAGACCCAGTACTTC.